This T cell receptor beta chain was captured in a study of cytomegalovirus exposure and HLA in healthy donors. Note on this clone: Antigen: not known.

The study ran its PCR with 60 Vbeta and 13 Jbeta primers. Method: immunoSEQ multiplex PCR; TCRdb's copy keeps in-frame clones and lacks some. The data contain around 170,000 clones, 84% of them seen just once; the ten biggest clones take up 0.38%. Points from the study as a whole: Reports showed the classifier diagnosing cytomegalovirus status with high specificity and sensitivity. Presence/absence analyses took donor sequencing depth as roughly uniform. Productive status was seen about 87% or about 30% of the time for most TCR beta V segments in an earlier analysis. The authors considered a cluster of highly shared sequence variants likely to be a sequencing artifact.

The germline V gene has CDR1 LNHDA and CDR2 SQIVND (reference sequence). V lost 7 bases and J lost 0, with 25 bases in between. The CDR3 covers 20 residues. The sequence derives from a boy aged 2 to 9 in good health and CMV-seronegative. The V and J genes are TRBV19 and TRBJ2-6, with TRBD1 as a possible D gene (6 bases). Material: PBMCs. The DNA of the CDR3 is TGTGCCAGTACGGACAGACAAACTAAAAAAGACAACTCTGGGGCCAACGTCCTGACTTTC. Its translation: CASTDRQTKKDNSGANVLTF.